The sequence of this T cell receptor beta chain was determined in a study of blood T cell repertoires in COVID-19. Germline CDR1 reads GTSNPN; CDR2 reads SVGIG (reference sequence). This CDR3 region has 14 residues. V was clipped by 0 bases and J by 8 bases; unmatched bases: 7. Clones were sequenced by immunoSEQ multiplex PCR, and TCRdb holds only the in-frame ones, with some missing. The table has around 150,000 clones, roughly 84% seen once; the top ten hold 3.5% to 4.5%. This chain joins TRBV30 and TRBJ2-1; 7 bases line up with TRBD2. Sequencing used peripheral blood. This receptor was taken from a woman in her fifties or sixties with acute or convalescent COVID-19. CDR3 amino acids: CAWSVTSVKDEQFF. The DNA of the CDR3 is TGTGCCTGGAGTGTCACTAGCGTCAAGGATGAGCAGTTCTTC.